This is a list of T cell receptor beta chains from one sample in a study of blood T cell repertoires in COVID-19. Method: immunoSEQ multiplex PCR; TCRdb's copy keeps in-frame clones and lacks some. Of 150,000 to 160,000 clones listed, about 80% are singletons. Sequencing used peripheral blood. The receptors originated from a woman between 55 and 75 years old with acute or convalescent COVID-19. CDR3s include the opening cysteine and the closing phenylalanine or tryptophan. A D gene is named only where the DNA matches it firmly. Not every row has a clone size; where given, it reads once, few, many or a size class.

d_call	v_call	j_call	clone_size	cdr3_aa	cdr3_nt
TRBD1	TRBV28	TRBJ1-2	few	CASSPPGQGAHGYTF	TGTGCCAGCAGTCCCCCGGGACAGGGGGCTCATGGCTACACCTTC
TRBD1	TRBV13	TRBJ1-2	NA	CASSHRGNYGYTF	TGTGCCAGCAGCCACAGGGGGAACTATGGCTACACCTTC
NA	TRBV5-1	TRBJ1-5	NA	CASSLASGYNQPQHF	TGCGCCAGCAGCTTGGCGTCAGGATACAATCAGCCCCAGCATTTT
TRBD1	TRBV18	TRBJ2-5	NA	CASSPPTGGAAETQYF	TGTGCCAGCTCACCACCTACAGGGGGCGCCGCCGAGACCCAGTACTTC
NA	TRBV2	TRBJ2-1	NA	CASSEQISYNEQFF	TGTGCCAGCAGTGAACAGATCTCCTACAATGAGCAGTTCTTC
TRBD2	TRBV5-1	TRBJ2-1	NA	CASMRTSASYNEQFF	TGCGCCAGCATGAGGACTAGTGCGTCCTACAATGAGCAGTTCTTC
NA	TRBV18	TRBJ1-1	NA	CASSPRVTEAFF	TGTGCCAGCTCACCCCGGGTGACTGAAGCTTTCTTT
NA	TRBV5-1	TRBJ1-6	NA	CASSLAAGDNSPLHF	TGCGCCAGCAGCTTGGCCGCGGGAGATAATTCACCCCTCCACTTT
NA	TRBV3-1/TRBV3-2	TRBJ2-7	NA	CASSQEASSYEQYF	TGTGCCAGCAGCCAAGAGGCCAGCTCCTACGAGCAGTACTTC
NA	TRBV10-2	TRBJ1-1	NA	CASSDGEGNTEAFF	TGCGCCAGCAGTGACGGCGAGGGTAACACTGAAGCTTTCTTT
NA	TRBV3-1/TRBV3-2	TRBJ1-2	few	CASSQNPQGNGYTF	TGTGCCAGCAGCCAAAACCCCCAGGGGAATGGCTACACCTTC
NA	TRBV19	TRBJ2-5	NA	CASSTHPQETQYF	TGTGCCAGTAGTACACACCCTCAAGAGACCCAGTACTTC
TRBD1	TRBV30	TRBJ1-6	NA	CACGQGLNSPLHF	TGTGCCTGCGGACAGGGGCTAAATTCACCCCTCCACTTT
NA	TRBV5-1	TRBJ1-3	NA	CASTPTGSSGNTIYF	TGCGCCAGCACCCCTACAGGGTCCTCTGGAAACACCATATATTTT
TRBD1	TRBV14	TRBJ1-1	NA	CASSQDLRDSGSNTEAFF	TGTGCCAGCAGCCAAGATTTAAGGGACAGTGGGTCGAACACTGAAGCTTTCTTT
NA	TRBV24-1	TRBJ2-2	NA	CASGGNTGELFF	TGTGCCTCCGGAGGGAACACCGGGGAGCTGTTTTTT
TRBD2	TRBV9	TRBJ2-3	NA	CASSPLAGGRDTDTQYF	TGTGCCAGCAGTCCCCTAGCGGGGGGGCGGGACACAGATACGCAGTATTTT
NA	TRBV19	TRBJ1-5	few	CASKLRGGGNQPQHF	TGTGCCAGTAAACTCAGGGGAGGGGGCAATCAGCCCCAGCATTTT
TRBD2	TRBV9	TRBJ2-1	NA	CASSESGGAYNEQFF	TGTGCCAGCAGCGAAAGCGGGGGGGCCTACAATGAGCAGTTCTTC
NA	TRBV27	TRBJ1-1	NA	CASSRKNSEAFF	TGTGCCAGCAGTCGAAAGAACAGCGAAGCTTTCTTT
NA	TRBV19	TRBJ2-7	once	CASRSGGTEGYEQYF	TGTGCCAGTAGGTCAGGCGGGACAGAGGGCTACGAGCAGTACTTC
NA	TRBV5-8	TRBJ1-6	NA	CASSLRTPSPPLHF	TGTGCCAGCAGCTTGAGAACCCCTAGCCCACCCCTCCACTTT
NA	TRBV7-8	TRBJ2-2	NA	CASSASEAGELFF	TGTGCCAGCAGCGCTAGTGAAGCCGGGGAGCTGTTTTTT
NA	TRBV12-3/TRBV12-4	TRBJ1-2	NA	CASRRGEGGYTF	TGTGCCAGCAGAAGAGGGGAGGGTGGCTACACCTTC
NA	TRBV5-6	TRBJ1-1	NA	CASSWVTGNTEAFF	TGTGCCAGCAGCTGGGTCACAGGGAACACTGAAGCTTTCTTT
TRBD1	TRBV2	TRBJ1-4	NA	CASSGADRAEKLFF	TGTGCCAGCAGTGGGGCCGACAGGGCGGAAAAACTGTTTTTT
NA	TRBV6-2/TRBV6-3	TRBJ1-1	once	CASSYGGARYTEAFF	TGTGCCAGCAGTTACGGGGGGGCGCGGTACACTGAAGCTTTCTTT
NA	TRBV5-4	TRBJ1-2	once	CASSLSSRGGYTF	TGTGCCAGCAGCTTGTCCTCCAGGGGCGGCTACACCTTC
TRBD1	TRBV5-1	TRBJ1-3	NA	CASSLGTVGNTIYF	TGCGCCAGCAGCTTAGGGACAGTTGGAAACACCATATATTTT